This entry lists 26 T cell receptor beta chains sequenced from one sample in a study of T cells after yellow fever vaccination. TCRdb re-derived calls from the 5' RACE reads in MiXCR, one entry per CDR3 protein. Here the sample spans about 580,000 distinct CDR3 sequences, about 15% being singletons. Sequencing used PBMCs, obtained 4 to 6 days after the first yellow fever vaccination. These receptors all come from a young man who received the YFV17D yellow fever vaccine.

This clonotype has just a few counts. The chain uses TRBV7-3 and TRBJ2-3; 10 bases agree with TRBD1. Germline CDR1 and CDR2: SGHTA and FQGTGA. J gave up 6 bases and V 5 bases, and 5 bases lay outside the gene matches. The CDR3 is 14 amino acids. CDR3 amino acids: CASSPTGGRDTQYF. CDR3 in DNA: TGTGCCAGCAGCCCGACAGGGGGCAGGGATACGCAGTATTTT.

This clonotype was counted only a few times. The V and J genes are TRBV21-1 and TRBJ2-7; TRBD1 is the table's D call and was not checked against the DNA. TRBV21-1 is assigned pseudogene status. CDR3 length: 13 residues. The CDR3 region is CATPRTADSEQYV. The DNA for the CDR3 is TGTGCCACCCCCAGGACAGCAGACAGCGAGCAGTACGTC.

The genes are TRBV6-2 or TRBV6-3 and TRBJ2-7, with no clear D. The CDR3 is made up of 16 amino acids. Trimming took 1 base from V and 2 from J, leaving 15 bases between them. Germline CDR1 and CDR2: MNHEY and SVGEGT. The CDR3 loop is CASSYWSATSTYEQYF. The CDR3 DNA reads as TGTGCCAGCAGTTACTGGTCAGCCACCTCGACCTACGAGCAGTACTTC.

This clonotype has a count of ten or more. Compared with germline, one end of the junction differs, possibly owing to a read error. V is TRBV7-2 and J is TRBJ2-3, with no clear D. CDR1 and CDR2 (germline): SGHTA, FQGNSA. The CDR3 has 14 amino acids. CDR3 bases: TGCGCCAGCAGCTTGGCCTTGGGGTCGGATACGCAGTATTTT. This gives the protein CASSLALGSDTQYF.

Turning to this clonotype: Given a much more abundant clone one base away, this may be a read error. The chain couples TRBV4-2 to TRBJ1-5; D remains ambiguous. The CDR3 consists of 14 residues. Germline V CDR1 and CDR2: LGHNA, YNFKEQ. CDR3 DNA: TGTACCAGCAGCCGCCAGGACGGCAATCAGCCCCAGCATTTT. Translated: CTSSRQDGNQPQHF.

CDR3 sequence: CASSLAVLAGAKKGSEQYF. The DNA of the CDR3 is TGCGCCAGCAGCTTGGCCGTTCTAGCGGGGGCAAAAAAGGGATCCGAGCAGTACTTC. This chain uses TRBV5-1 with TRBJ2-7; the match to TRBD2 covers 10 bases. Germline V gene data show CDR1 as SGHRS and CDR2 as YFSETQ. The CDR3 has 19 amino acids. V lost 0 bases to trimming and J lost 6 bases; unmatched junction nucleotides: 18.

The V call is TRBV7-3, the J call TRBJ2-5, with TRBD2 identical over 9 bases. The length of the CDR3 is 15 residues. Unmatched junction bases numbered 8, after V lost 4 bases and J lost 5 bases. CDR1 is SGHTA and CDR2 is FQGTGA in the germline V gene. The CDR3 DNA follows: TGTGCCAGCAGCTCAACCGGGACTAGCAGGGAGACCCAGTACTTC. It specifies CASSSTGTSRETQYF.

The chain has TRBV19 and TRBJ2-2; D remains ambiguous. The V gene lost 3 bases and the J gene lost 0 bases, with 14 bases spanning the gap. The CDR3 length is 17 residues. The germline CDR1 and CDR2 sequences are LNHDA and SQIVND (reference sequence). The CDR3 loop reads CASSMLFTFANTGELFF. As DNA, the CDR3 is TGTGCCAGTAGTATGCTATTTACGTTCGCGAACACCGGGGAGCTGTTTTTT. Full variable domain (missing parts from reference TRBV19 and TRBJ2-2): DGGITQSPKYLFRKEGQNVTLSCEQNLNHDAMYWYRQDPGQGLRLIYYSQIVNDFQKGDIAEGYSVSREKKESFPLTVTSAQKNPTAFYLCASSMLFTFANTGELFFGEGSRLTVL.

The gene calls are TRBV12-3 or TRBV12-4 and TRBJ2-3; D remains ambiguous. CDR3 length: 13 amino acids. Trimming took 9 bases from V and 2 from J, leaving 12 bases between them. The CDR3 coding sequence is TGTGCCAGTTTTTCGACTCTCACAGATACGCAGTATTTT. It yields the protein CASFSTLTDTQYF.

This clonotype was counted a few times. The rearrangement uses TRBV23-1 and TRBJ2-2; unclear D gene. TRBV23-1 is an open reading frame, and its role is uncertain. Trimming took off 4 bases at V and 4 bases at J, with 13 bases between the two ends. This CDR3 is built from 15 residues. The CDR3 nucleotides read TGCGCCAGCAGTCGTAATTGGCGATTCACCGGGGAGCTGTTTTTT. Protein product: CASSRNWRFTGELFF.

V is TRBV5-1 and J is TRBJ2-2; weak D call: TRBD2 (5 bases). The V end lost 2 bases, the J end lost 4 bases, and 12 bases lay between the germline ends. CDR3 length equals 15 residues. Germline-derived CDR1 and CDR2 are SGHRS and YFSETQ. CDR3 coding DNA: TGCGCCAGCAGCTTCATCTCCGGGGTCACCGGGGAGCTGTTTTTT. Translated: CASSFISGVTGELFF.

Details on this clonotype: The junction differs from germline at one of its ends, possibly a read error. The rearrangement joins TRBV6-2 or TRBV6-3 to TRBJ2-5; TRBD1 might be the D (6 bases). The CDR3 totals 19 residues. Germline V gene lookup returns CDR1 MNHEY and CDR2 SVGEGT. The CDR3 is CASSNSPGVGRGMGETQYF. The CDR3 coding sequence is TGTGCCAGCAGTAACTCGCCTGGGGTGGGCAGGGGAATGGGAGAGACCCAGTACTTC.

This chain connects TRBV20-1 to TRBJ2-3, with D unclear. V lost 3 bases and J lost 1, with 11 bases in between. Germline values: CDR1 DFQATT, CDR2 SNEGSKA (reference sequence). The CDR3 extends over 14 amino acids. CDR3 sequence: CSASLLHRTDTQYF. CDR3 in DNA: TGCAGTGCTAGTCTTCTGCACCGCACAGATACGCAGTATTTT.

In its sample, this clonotype was seen a few times. The CDR3 here is CASSFLLERGAHDTQYF. CDR3 nucleotides: TGTGCCAGCAGCTTTTTGTTGGAGCGGGGGGCCCACGATACGCAGTATTTT. The rearrangement uses TRBV7-6 and TRBJ2-3, with TRBD2 identical over 9 bases. Per the germline V gene, CDR1 is SGHVS and CDR2 is FNYEAQ. The V and J ends lost 3 bases and 6 bases, in that order; junction bases with no gene match: 13. CDR3 size: 17 residues.

This clonotype was detected ten times or more. V is TRBV20-1 and J is TRBJ2-3; TRBD2 matches 7 bases. V trimming: 6 bases; J trimming: 6 bases; junction bases outside the gene matches: 15. Germline CDR1 and CDR2: DFQATT and SNEGSKA (reference sequence). The CDR3 loop spans 15 amino acids. The CDR3 bases are TGCAGTGCAATTACCGGTAGCCGGGGAGGGGATACGCAGTATTTT. Translation: CSAITGSRGGDTQYF.

The chain joins TRBV24-1 to TRBJ1-2; 7 nucleotides match TRBD1. Germline CDR1 and CDR2: KGHDR and SFDVKD. This CDR3 is built from 13 residues. V lost 5 bases and J lost 6; bases outside the gene matches: 5. The CDR3, as DNA: TGTGCCACCAGTGGGGGACAGAGGAATGGCTACACCTTC. It translates to CATSGGQRNGYTF.

The chain combines TRBV30 with TRBJ1-4, with D tentatively TRBD1 (5 bases). The V gene's germline CDR1 is GTSNPN and CDR2 SVGIG (reference sequence). The CDR3 covers 12 residues. V shed 5 bases and J shed 7 bases, with 11 bases lying between them. For the CDR3, the DNA is TGTGCCTGGGAACGGGACGGTGAAAAACTGTTTTTT. Amino acids: CAWERDGEKLFF.

This clonotype was found a few times. The genes are TRBV20-1 and TRBJ2-7; D may be TRBD1 (6 bases). The germline V and J ends were trimmed by 5 bases and 9 bases, with 20 bases remaining between them. The CDR3 contains 13 residues. In germline, CDR1 is DFQATT, CDR2 SNEGSKA (reference sequence). The CDR3 protein is CSAGRDTPLGQYV. The CDR3 DNA sequence: TGCAGTGCTGGCCGGGACACTCCCTTGGGGCAGTACGTC.

This chain links TRBV12-3 or TRBV12-4 with TRBJ1-1; D gene uncertain. Deletions cut 5 bases from V and 3 bases from J, with 7 bases between. CDR3 length equals 12 residues. CDR3 sequence reads: CASSPDHTEAFF. The CDR3 DNA follows: TGTGCCAGCAGTCCGGACCACACTGAAGCTTTCTTT.

This clonotype was observed at least ten times. This sequence joins TRBV10-2 and TRBJ1-5, with D perhaps matching TRBD1 (5 bases). V was clipped by 8 bases and J by 2 bases, with 7 bases between them. This CDR3 contains 12 residues. From germline, CDR1 is WSHSY and CDR2 SAAADI. The CDR3: CASGGGNQPQHF. CDR3 sequence (DNA): TGCGCCAGCGGGGGTGGCAATCAGCCCCAGCATTTT.

This clonotype was seen a few times. The chain recombines TRBV7-9 with TRBJ1-6, with D unclear. The CDR3 runs 13 residues. The V end was cut by 4 bases, the J end by 7 bases, with 8 bases between. CDR1 SEHNR and CDR2 FQNEAQ come from the germline V gene (reference sequence). The CDR3 coding sequence is TGTGCCAGCAGCTCCTGGGAGAATTCACCCCTCCACTTT. Encoded protein: CASSSWENSPLHF. The complete variable domain, with remaining parts taken from reference TRBV7-9 and TRBJ1-6, reads DTGVSQNPRHKITKRGQNVTFRCDPISEHNRLYWYRQTLGQGPEFLTYFQNEAQLEKSRLLSDRFSAERPKGSFSTLEIQRTEQGDSAMYLCASSSWENSPLHFGNGTRLTVT.

The chain couples TRBV28 to TRBJ2-7; TRBD1 matches 7 bases. The CDR3 covers 12 residues. Per the germline V gene, CDR1 is MDHEN and CDR2 is SYDVKM. J gave up 3 bases and V 6 bases, and 2 bases lay outside the gene matches. CDR3 sequence reads: CASSDRVYEQYV. The CDR3 bases are TGTGCCAGCAGCGACAGGGTCTACGAGCAGTACGTC.

The rearrangement links TRBV3-1 to TRBJ2-1, with D possibly being TRBD1 (5 bases). V gave up 4 bases and J gave up 0 bases, with 16 bases separating them. The CDR3 is 17 residues long. Germline V gene lookup returns CDR1 LGHDT and CDR2 YNNKEL (reference sequence). In DNA, the CDR3 is TGTGCCAGCAGCCTTAAGGGGCCAAGGAGCTCCTACAATGAGCAGTTCTTC. Translation: CASSLKGPRSSYNEQFF.

This chain uses TRBV7-2 with TRBJ1-1, with D possibly matching TRBD1 (5 bases). Germline assignment: CDR1 SGHTA and CDR2 FQGNSA. This CDR3 contains 13 residues. V lost 5 bases, J lost 7 bases, and 14 bases lay in between. The CDR3 spells CASSRQRSGEAFF. Written as DNA, the CDR3 is TGTGCCAGCAGCAGACAGCGCTCTGGTGAAGCTTTCTTT.

This chain joins TRBV7-6 and TRBJ2-7; a weak D match, TRBD1 (5 bases). The germline V and J ends were trimmed by 3 bases and 0 bases, with 15 bases remaining between them. Germline V CDR1 and CDR2: SGHVS, FNYEAQ. The CDR3 runs to 16 residues. The DNA for the CDR3 is TGTGCCAGCAGCTTGACCGCAGGGCCAAGCTCCTACGAGCAGTACTTC. Its protein is CASSLTAGPSSYEQYF.

The chain is built from TRBV4-2 and TRBJ2-3; 9 bases align to TRBD2. CDR1 is LGHNA and CDR2 is YNFKEQ in the germline V gene. The CDR3 loop spans 20 amino acids. V was pared by 4 bases and J by 5 bases, with 22 bases of the junction left unmatched. CDR3: CASSLPLRASGAPSGDTQYF. The CDR3 coding sequence is TGTGCCAGCAGCCTCCCCTTACGGGCTAGCGGGGCCCCCTCTGGAGATACGCAGTATTTT.